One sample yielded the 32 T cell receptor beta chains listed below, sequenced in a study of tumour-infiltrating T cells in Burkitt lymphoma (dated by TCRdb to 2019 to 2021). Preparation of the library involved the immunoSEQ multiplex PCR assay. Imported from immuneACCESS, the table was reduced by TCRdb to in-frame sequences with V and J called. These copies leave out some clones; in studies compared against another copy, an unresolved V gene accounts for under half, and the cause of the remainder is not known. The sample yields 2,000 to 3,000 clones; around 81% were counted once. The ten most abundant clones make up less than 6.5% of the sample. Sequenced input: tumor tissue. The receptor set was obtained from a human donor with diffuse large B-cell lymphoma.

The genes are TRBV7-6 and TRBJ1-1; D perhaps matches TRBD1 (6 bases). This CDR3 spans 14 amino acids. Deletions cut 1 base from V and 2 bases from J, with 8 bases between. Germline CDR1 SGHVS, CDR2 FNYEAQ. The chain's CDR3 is CASSLGGLNTEAFF. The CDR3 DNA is TGTGCCAGCAGCTTAGGGGGGCTTAACACTGAAGCTTTCTTT.

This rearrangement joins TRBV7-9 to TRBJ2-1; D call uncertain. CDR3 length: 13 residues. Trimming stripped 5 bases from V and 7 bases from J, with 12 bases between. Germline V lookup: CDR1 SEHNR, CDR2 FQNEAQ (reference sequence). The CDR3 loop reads CASSHVYGNEQFF. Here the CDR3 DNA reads TGTGCCAGCAGCCATGTGTATGGGAATGAGCAGTTCTTC. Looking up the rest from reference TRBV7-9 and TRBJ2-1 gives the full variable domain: DTGVSQNPRHKITKRGQNVTFRCDPISEHNRLYWYRQTLGQGPEFLTYFQNEAQLEKSRLLSDRFSAERPKGSFSTLEIQRTEQGDSAMYLCASSHVYGNEQFFGPGTRLTVL.

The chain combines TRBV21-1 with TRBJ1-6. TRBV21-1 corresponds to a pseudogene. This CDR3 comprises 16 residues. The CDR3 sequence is CASSPDRRIDNSPLHF. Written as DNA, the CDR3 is TGTGCCAGCAGCCCCGACCGCCGGATTGATAATTCACCCCTCCACTTT.

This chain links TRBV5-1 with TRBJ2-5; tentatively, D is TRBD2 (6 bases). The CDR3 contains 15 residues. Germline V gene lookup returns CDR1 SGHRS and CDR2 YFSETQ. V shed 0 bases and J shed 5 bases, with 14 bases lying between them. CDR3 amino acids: CASSLVTGSVETQYF. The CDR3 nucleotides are TGCGCCAGCAGCTTGGTCACCGGGAGCGTGGAGACCCAGTACTTC.

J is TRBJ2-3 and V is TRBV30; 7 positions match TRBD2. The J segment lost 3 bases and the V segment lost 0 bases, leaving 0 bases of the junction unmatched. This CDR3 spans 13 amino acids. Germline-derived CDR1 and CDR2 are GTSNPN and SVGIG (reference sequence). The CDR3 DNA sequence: TGTGCCTGGAGTGTAGCGGGGACAGATACGCAGTATTTT. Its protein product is CAWSVAGTDTQYF.

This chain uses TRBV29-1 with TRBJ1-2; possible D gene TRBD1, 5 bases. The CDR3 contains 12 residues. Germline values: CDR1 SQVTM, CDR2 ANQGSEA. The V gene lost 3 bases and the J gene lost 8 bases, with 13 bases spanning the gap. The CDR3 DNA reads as TGCAGCGTTGACCAGGGTGTGAGGGGCTACACCTTC. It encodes CSVDQGVRGYTF.

For the CDR3, the DNA is TGTGCCAGCAGCGCAGACCCAGCGAACACTGAAGCTTTCTTT. This sequence encodes CASSADPANTEAFF. The chain carries TRBV7-3 and TRBJ1-1; D gene unclear. V gave up 5 bases and J gave up 1 base, with 11 bases separating them. The germline V gene has CDR1 SGHTA and CDR2 FQGTGA. The CDR3 length is 14 residues.

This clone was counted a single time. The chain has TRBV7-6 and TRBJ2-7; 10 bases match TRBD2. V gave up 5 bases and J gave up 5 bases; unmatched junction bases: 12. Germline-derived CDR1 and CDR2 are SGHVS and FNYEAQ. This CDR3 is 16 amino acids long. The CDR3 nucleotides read TGTGCCAGCAGCCCCTATCCGGTAGCGGGGGGTGACGAGCAGTACTTC. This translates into CASSPYPVAGGDEQYF.

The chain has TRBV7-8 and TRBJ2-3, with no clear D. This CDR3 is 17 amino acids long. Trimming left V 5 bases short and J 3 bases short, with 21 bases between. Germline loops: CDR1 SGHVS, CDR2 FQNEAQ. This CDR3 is CASSPRPPPRSTDTQYF. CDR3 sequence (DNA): TGTGCCAGCAGCCCCCGTCCCCCTCCTAGGTCGACAGATACGCAGTATTTT.

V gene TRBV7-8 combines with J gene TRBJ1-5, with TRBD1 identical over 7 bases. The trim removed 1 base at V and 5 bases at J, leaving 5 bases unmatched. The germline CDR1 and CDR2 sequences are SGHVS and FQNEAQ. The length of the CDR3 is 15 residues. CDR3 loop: CASSLEWTGDQPQHF. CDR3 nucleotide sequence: TGTGCCAGCAGCTTAGAATGGACAGGAGATCAGCCCCAGCATTTT.

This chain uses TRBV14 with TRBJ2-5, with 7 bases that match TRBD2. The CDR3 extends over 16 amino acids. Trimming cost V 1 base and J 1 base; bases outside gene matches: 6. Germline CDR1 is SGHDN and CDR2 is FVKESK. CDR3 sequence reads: CASSQGLAELQETQYF. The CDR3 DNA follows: TGTGCCAGCAGCCAAGGGCTAGCGGAACTCCAAGAGACCCAGTACTTC.

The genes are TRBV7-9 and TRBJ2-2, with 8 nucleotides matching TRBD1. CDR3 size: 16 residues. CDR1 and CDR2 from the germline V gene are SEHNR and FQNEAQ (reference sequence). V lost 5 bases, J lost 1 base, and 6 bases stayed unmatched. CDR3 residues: CASSPTTGVNTGELFF. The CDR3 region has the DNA TGTGCCAGCAGCCCAACGACAGGGGTGAACACCGGGGAGCTGTTTTTT.

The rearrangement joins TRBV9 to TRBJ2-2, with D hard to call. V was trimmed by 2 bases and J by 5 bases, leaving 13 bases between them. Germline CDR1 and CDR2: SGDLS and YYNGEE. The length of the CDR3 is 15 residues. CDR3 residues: CASSVASDPTGELFF. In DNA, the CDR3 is TGTGCCAGCAGCGTTGCGTCGGATCCTACCGGGGAGCTGTTTTTT. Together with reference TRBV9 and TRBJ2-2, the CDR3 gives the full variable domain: DSGVTQTPKHLITATGQRVTLRCSPRSGDLSVYWYQQSLDQGLQFLIQYYNGEERAKGNILERFSAQQFPDLHSELNLSSLELGDSALYFCASSVASDPTGELFFGEGSRLTVL.

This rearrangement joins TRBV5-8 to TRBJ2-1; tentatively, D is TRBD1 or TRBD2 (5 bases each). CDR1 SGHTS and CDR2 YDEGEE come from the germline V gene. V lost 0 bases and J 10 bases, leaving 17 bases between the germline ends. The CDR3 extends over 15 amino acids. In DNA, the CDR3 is TGTGCCAGCAGCTTGGGACAAGGGGACCTTTGGGAGCAGTTCTTC. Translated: CASSLGQGDLWEQFF.

The CDR3 region has the DNA TGTGCCAGCAGCTTGGATAGCGGGGGGATCCCCTACGAGCAGTACTTC. This sequence encodes CASSLDSGGIPYEQYF. This chain connects TRBV5-4 to TRBJ2-7; TRBD2 aligns across 10 bases. CDR3 size: 16 residues. The J segment lost 2 bases and the V segment lost 0 bases, leaving 5 bases of the junction unmatched. Germline values: CDR1 SGHNT, CDR2 YYREEE (reference sequence).

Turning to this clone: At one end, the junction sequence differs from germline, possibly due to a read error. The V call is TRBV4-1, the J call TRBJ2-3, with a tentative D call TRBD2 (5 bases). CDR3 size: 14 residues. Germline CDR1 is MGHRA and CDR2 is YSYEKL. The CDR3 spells CASSEERNTDTQYF. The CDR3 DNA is TGCGCCAGCAGCGAAGAGCGGAACACAGATACGCAGTATTTT.

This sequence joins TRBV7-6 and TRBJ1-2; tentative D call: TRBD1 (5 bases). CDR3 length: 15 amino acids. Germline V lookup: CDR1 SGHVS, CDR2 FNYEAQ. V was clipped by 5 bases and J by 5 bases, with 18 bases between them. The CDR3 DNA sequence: TGTGCCAGCAGCCGCACCCAGGGAGGTAGTTATGGCTACACCTTC. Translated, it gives CASSRTQGGSYGYTF.

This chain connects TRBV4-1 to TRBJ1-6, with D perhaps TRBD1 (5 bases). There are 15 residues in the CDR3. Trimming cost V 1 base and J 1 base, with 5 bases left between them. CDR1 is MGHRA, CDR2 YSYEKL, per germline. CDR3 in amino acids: CASSQGGSYNSPLHF. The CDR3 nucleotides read TGCGCCAGCAGCCAAGGGGGGTCCTATAATTCACCCCTCCACTTT.

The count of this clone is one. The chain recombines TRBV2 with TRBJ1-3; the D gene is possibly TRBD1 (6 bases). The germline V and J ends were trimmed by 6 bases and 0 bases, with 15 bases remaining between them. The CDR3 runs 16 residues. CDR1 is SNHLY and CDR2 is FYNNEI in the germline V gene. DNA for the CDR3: TGTGCCAGCAGCCTTCCGGACAGTTTCTCTGGAAACACCATATATTTT. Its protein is CASSLPDSFSGNTIYF.

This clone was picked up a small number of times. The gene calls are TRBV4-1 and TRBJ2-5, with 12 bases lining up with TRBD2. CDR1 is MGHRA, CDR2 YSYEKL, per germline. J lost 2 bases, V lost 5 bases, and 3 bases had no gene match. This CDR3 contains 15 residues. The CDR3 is CASSRLAGEQETQYF. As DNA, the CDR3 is TGCGCCAGCAGCAGACTAGCGGGGGAACAAGAGACCCAGTACTTC.

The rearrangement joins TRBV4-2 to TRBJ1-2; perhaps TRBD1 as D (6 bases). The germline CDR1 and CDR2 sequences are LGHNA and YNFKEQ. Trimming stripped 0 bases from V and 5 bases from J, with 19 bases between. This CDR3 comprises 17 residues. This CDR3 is CASSQENQGGAWYGYTF. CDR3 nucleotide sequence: TGTGCCAGCAGCCAAGAAAATCAAGGGGGGGCGTGGTATGGCTACACCTTC.

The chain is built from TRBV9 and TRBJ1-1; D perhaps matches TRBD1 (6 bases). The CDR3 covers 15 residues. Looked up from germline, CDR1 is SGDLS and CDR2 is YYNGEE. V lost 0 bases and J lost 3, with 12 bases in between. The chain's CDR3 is CASSVEAGEDTEAFF. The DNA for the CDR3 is TGTGCCAGCAGCGTAGAGGCAGGGGAGGACACTGAAGCTTTCTTT.

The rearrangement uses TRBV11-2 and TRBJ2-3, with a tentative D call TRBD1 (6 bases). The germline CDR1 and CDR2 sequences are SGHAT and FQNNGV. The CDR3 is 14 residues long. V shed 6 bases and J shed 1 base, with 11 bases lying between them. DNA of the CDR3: TGTGCCAGCAGGGTAGGGGGTCGCACAGATACGCAGTATTTT. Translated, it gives CASRVGGRTDTQYF.

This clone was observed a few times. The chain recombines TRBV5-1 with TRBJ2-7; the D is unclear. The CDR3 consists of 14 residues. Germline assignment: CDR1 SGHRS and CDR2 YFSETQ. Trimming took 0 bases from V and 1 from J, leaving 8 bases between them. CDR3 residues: CASSLAVGSYEQYF. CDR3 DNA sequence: TGCGCCAGCAGCTTGGCGGTCGGTTCCTACGAGCAGTACTTC.

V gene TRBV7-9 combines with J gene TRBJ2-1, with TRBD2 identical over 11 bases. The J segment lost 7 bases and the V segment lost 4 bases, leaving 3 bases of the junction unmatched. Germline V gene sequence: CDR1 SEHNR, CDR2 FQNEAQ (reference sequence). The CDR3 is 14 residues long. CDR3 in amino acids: CASSSRTSGNEQFF. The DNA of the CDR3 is TGTGCCAGCAGCTCTCGGACTAGCGGGAATGAGCAGTTCTTC.

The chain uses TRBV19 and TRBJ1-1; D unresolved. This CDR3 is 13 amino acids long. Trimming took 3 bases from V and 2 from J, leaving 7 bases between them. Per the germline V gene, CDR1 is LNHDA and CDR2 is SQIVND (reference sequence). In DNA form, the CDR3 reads TGTGCCAGTAGTATTGGCGACAACACTGAAGCTTTCTTT. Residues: CASSIGDNTEAFF.

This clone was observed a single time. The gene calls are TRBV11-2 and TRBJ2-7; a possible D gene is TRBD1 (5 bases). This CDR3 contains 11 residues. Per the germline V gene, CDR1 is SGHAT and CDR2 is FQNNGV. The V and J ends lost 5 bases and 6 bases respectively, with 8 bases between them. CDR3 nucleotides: TGTGCCAGCAGCGACAGTCCCGAGCAGTACTTC. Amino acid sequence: CASSDSPEQYF.

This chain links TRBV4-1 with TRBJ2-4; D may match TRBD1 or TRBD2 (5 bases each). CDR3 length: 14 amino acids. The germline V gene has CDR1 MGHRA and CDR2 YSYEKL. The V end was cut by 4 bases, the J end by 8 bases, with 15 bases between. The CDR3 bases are TGCGCCAGCAGCCGAGGTCAGCAGGGAGACATTCAGTACTTC. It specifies CASSRGQQGDIQYF.

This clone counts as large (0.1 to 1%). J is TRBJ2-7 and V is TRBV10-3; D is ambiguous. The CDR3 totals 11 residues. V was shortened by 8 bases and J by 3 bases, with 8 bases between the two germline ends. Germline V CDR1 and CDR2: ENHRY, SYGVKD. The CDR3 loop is CAIGSFYEQYF. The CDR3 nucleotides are TGTGCCATCGGGTCTTTCTACGAGCAGTACTTC.

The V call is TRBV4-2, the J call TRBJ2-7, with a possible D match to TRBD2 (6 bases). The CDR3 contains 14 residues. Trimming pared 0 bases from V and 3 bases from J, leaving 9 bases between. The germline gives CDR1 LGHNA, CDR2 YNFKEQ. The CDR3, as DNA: TGTGCCAGCAGCCAAGAACGACTAGACTACGAGCAGTACTTC. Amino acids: CASSQERLDYEQYF.

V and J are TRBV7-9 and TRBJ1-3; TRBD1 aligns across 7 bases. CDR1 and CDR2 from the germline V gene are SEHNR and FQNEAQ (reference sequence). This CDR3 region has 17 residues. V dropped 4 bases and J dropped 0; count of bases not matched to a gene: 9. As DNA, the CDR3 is TGTGCCAGCAGCTGGGCAGGGACAGCATTCTCTGGAAACACCATATATTTT. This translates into CASSWAGTAFSGNTIYF.

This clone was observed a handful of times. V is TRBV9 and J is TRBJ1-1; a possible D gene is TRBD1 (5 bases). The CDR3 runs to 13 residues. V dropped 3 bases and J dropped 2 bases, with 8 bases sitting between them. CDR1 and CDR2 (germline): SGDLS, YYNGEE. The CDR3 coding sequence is TGTGCCAGCAGCGCTACAGGCAACACTGAAGCTTTCTTT. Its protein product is CASSATGNTEAFF.